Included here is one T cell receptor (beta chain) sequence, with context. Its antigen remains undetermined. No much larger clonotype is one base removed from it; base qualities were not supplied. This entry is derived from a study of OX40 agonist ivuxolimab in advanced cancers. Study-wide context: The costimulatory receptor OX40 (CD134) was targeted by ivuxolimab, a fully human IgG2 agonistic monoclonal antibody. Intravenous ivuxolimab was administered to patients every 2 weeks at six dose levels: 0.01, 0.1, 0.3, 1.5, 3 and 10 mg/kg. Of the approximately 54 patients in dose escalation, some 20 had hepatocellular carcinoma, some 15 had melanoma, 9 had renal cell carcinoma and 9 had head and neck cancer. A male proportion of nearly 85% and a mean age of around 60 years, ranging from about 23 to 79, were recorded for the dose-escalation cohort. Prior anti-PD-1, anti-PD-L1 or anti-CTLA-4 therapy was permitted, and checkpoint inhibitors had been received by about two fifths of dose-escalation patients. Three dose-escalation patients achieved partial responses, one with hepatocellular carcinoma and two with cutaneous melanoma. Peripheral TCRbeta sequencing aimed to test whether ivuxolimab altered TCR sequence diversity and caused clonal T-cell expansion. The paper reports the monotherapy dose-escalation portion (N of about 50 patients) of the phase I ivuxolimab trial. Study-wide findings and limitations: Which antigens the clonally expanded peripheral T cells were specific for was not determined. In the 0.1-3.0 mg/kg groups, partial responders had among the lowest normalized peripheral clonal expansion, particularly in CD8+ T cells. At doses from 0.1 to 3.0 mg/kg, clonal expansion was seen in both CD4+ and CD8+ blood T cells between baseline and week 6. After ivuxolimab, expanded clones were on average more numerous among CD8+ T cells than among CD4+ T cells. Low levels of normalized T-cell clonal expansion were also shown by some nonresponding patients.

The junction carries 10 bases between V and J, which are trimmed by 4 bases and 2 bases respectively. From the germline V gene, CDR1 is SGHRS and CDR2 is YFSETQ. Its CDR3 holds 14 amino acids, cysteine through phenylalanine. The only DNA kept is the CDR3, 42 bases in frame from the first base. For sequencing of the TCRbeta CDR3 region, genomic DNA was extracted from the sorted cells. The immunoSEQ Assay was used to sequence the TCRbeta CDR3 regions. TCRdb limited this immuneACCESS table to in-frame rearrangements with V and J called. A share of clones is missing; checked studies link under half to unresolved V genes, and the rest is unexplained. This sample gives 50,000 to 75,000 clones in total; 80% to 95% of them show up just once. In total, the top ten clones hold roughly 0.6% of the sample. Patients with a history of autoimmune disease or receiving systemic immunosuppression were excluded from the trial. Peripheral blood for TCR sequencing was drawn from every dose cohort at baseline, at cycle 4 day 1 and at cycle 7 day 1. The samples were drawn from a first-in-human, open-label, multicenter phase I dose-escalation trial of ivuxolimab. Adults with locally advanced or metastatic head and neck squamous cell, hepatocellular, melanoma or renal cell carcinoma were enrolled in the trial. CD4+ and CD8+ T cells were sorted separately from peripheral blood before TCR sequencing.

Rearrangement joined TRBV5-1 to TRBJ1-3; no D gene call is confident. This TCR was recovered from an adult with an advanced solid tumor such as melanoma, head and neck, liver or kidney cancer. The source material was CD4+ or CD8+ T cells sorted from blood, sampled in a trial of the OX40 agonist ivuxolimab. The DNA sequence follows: TGCGCCAGCAGCCCGGGCAGCGCTGGAAACACCATATATTTT. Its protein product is CASSPGSAGNTIYF.